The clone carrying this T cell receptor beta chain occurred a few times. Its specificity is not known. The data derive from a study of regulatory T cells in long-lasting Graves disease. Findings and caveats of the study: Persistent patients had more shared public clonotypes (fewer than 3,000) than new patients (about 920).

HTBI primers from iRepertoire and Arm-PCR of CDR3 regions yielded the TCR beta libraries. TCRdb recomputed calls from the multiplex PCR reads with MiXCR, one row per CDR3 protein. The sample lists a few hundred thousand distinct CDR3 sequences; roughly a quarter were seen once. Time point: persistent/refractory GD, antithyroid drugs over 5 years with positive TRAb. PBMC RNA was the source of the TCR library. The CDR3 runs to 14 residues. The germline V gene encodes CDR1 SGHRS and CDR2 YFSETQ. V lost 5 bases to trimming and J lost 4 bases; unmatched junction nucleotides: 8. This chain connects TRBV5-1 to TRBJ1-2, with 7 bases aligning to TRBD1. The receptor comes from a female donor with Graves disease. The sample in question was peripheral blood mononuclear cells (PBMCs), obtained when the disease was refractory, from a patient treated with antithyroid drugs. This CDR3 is CASRSGQSSYGYTF. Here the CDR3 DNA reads TGCGCCAGCAGGTCGGGACAGTCCTCCTATGGCTACACCTTC.